A single sample gave rise to the 19 T cell receptor beta chains below, sequenced in a study of cytomegalovirus exposure and HLA in healthy donors. Measured with immunoSEQ multiplex PCR; TCRdb has only the in-frame clones, and not every one. The sample lists 100,000 to 150,000 clones, around 90% occurring once. Sequenced sample: PBMCs. Receptors were obtained from a woman under 30 in good health and CMV-seronegative.

This chain's CDR3 is CASSPDRDRTRTEAFF. CDR3 coding DNA: TGTGCCAGCAGCCCGGACAGGGACCGTACTCGGACTGAAGCTTTCTTT. This chain connects TRBV5-5 to TRBJ1-1, with 8 bases identical to TRBD1. Germline V gives CDR1 SGHKS, CDR2 YYEKEE (reference sequence). V lost 4 bases and J lost 5; bases outside the gene matches: 13. The CDR3 has 16 residues.

The chain recombines TRBV5-1 with TRBJ2-7, with D maybe TRBD2 (7 bases). Looked up from germline, CDR1 is SGHRS and CDR2 is YFSETQ. This CDR3 region has 17 residues. V gave up 2 bases and J gave up 6 bases, with 24 bases separating them. CDR3 sequence (DNA): TGCGCCAGCAGCTTATGGGGGCTAGGACTAGAGGGTCCCGAGCAGTACTTC. Translation: CASSLWGLGLEGPEQYF.

V usage is TRBV5-4 and J usage is TRBJ2-4; the match to TRBD2 covers 15 bases. V shed 3 bases and J 7 bases; nucleotides not matched to a gene: 8. The CDR3 covers 17 residues. Germline CDR1 reads SGHNT; CDR2 reads YYREEE (reference sequence). The CDR3 reads CASSSGTSGRRMNIQYF. In DNA, the CDR3 is TGTGCCAGCAGCTCCGGGACTAGCGGGAGGCGGATGAACATTCAGTACTTC.

The V gene is TRBV6-5, the J gene TRBJ1-3; D is uncertain. This CDR3 has 15 residues. Germline V gene data show CDR1 as MNHEY and CDR2 as SVGAGI. V was trimmed by 0 bases and J by 3 bases, leaving 9 bases between them. CDR3 nucleotide sequence: TGTGCCAGCAGTTACTCGAACAGAGTTGGAAACACCATATATTTT. It encodes CASSYSNRVGNTIYF.

The genes are TRBV6-5 and TRBJ2-2; 8 bases line up with TRBD1. This CDR3 spans 15 amino acids. Germline V gene lookup returns CDR1 MNHEY and CDR2 SVGAGI. With V trimmed by 7 bases and J by 4 bases, 8 bases remained unmatched. The CDR3 protein is CASTQTGGGTGELFF. The CDR3, as DNA: TGTGCCAGCACCCAAACAGGGGGAGGCACCGGGGAGCTGTTTTTT.

The chain recombines TRBV11-2 with TRBJ2-7; 11 bases line up with TRBD2. The CDR3 loop spans 15 amino acids. Germline CDR1 SGHAT, CDR2 FQNNGV. Trimming at V came to 5 bases and at J to 2 bases, leaving 5 bases not matched to a gene. This chain's CDR3 is CASSRTTSGAYEQYF. CDR3 bases: TGTGCCAGCAGCAGAACGACTAGCGGGGCCTACGAGCAGTACTTC.

This clone came up a few times. The CDR3 region is CASSDRGNNEQFF. CDR3 coding DNA: TGCGCCAGCAGTGACCGGGGGAACAATGAGCAGTTCTTC. The chain employs TRBV10-1 and TRBJ2-1, with D tentatively TRBD2 (6 bases). Trimming took 3 bases from V and 5 from J, leaving 8 bases between them. Germline CDR1 and CDR2: WNHNN and SYGVQD (reference sequence). This CDR3 is built from 13 residues.

The CDR3: CASSLVGEWFYEQFF. DNA for the CDR3: TGTGCCAGTTCCCTCGTTGGGGAGTGGTTTTATGAGCAGTTCTTC. V gene TRBV6-5 combines with J gene TRBJ2-1, with D possibly being TRBD2 (5 bases). Germline V gene lookup returns CDR1 MNHEY and CDR2 SVGAGI. This CDR3 region has 15 residues. V lost 9 bases and J lost 8, with 23 bases in between.

This chain joins TRBV2 and TRBJ2-7, with 8 bases that match TRBD2. Trimming removed 0 bases from V and 4 bases from J; junction bases left unmatched: 8. CDR3 length: 16 residues. From germline, CDR1 is SNHLY and CDR2 FYNNEI. The CDR3 protein is CASSEAASGQEYEQYF. CDR3 bases: TGTGCCAGCAGTGAAGCGGCTAGCGGGCAAGAGTACGAGCAGTACTTC.

The chain combines TRBV28 with TRBJ2-5, with TRBD1 identical over 11 bases. CDR3 size: 13 residues. Germline lookup yields CDR1 MDHEN and CDR2 SYDVKM. V shed 6 bases, J shed 5 bases, and the junction held 2 bases outside the gene matches. CDR3 loop: CASSRDRGETQYF. As DNA, the CDR3 is TGTGCCAGCAGCCGGGACAGGGGGGAGACCCAGTACTTC.

This rearrangement joins TRBV18 to TRBJ1-4, with 7 bases that match TRBD1. Germline lookup yields CDR1 KGHSH and CDR2 LQKENI. V dropped 5 bases and J dropped 8; count of bases not matched to a gene: 14. The CDR3 is 16 amino acids. CDR3 sequence: CASSSPAEGAGEKLFF. The CDR3 nucleotides are TGTGCCAGCTCATCGCCGGCCGAGGGGGCGGGAGAAAAACTGTTTTTT.

This clone showed up just once. The chain joins TRBV11-3 to TRBJ2-5; no reliable D call. CDR1 is SGHNT and CDR2 is YENEEA in the germline V gene. This CDR3 spans 14 amino acids. The ends were cut back, 5 bases at V and 5 bases at J, with 15 bases in the middle. The CDR3 reads CASSPGFAAETQYF. For the CDR3, the DNA is TGTGCCAGCAGCCCTGGGTTCGCGGCTGAGACCCAGTACTTC. Using reference TRBV11-3 and TRBJ2-5 for the parts outside the CDR3, the full variable domain is EAGVVQSPRYKIIEKKQPVAFWCNPISGHNTLYWYLQNLGQGPELLIRYENEEAVDDSQLPKDRFSAERLKGVDSTLKIQPAELGDSAVYLCASSPGFAAETQYFGPGTRLLVL.

V usage is TRBV29-1 and J usage is TRBJ2-2; D ambiguous. The CDR3 loop spans 14 amino acids. Trimming took 2 bases from V and 1 from J, leaving 8 bases between them. CDR1 and CDR2 from the germline V gene are SQVTM and ANQGSEA. In DNA, the CDR3 is TGCAGCGTTGAAAGGAGCAGGAACACCGGGGAGCTGTTTTTT. Its translation: CSVERSRNTGELFF.

The rearrangement links TRBV6-4 to TRBJ2-3; 14 nucleotides match TRBD2. CDR1 is MRHNA and CDR2 is SNTAGT in the germline V gene. The CDR3 is made up of 15 amino acids. V was pared by 6 bases and J by 4 bases, with 3 bases of the junction left unmatched. The CDR3 is CASRRTSGGSDTQYF. For the CDR3, the DNA is TGTGCCAGCAGGCGGACTAGCGGGGGGTCAGATACGCAGTATTTT.

The table lists this clone with a count of one. The DNA of the CDR3 is TGTGCCAGCGTCTATGGGCAGGGGGCCGAGACCCAGTACTTC. This gives the protein CASVYGQGAETQYF. The chain carries TRBV28 and TRBJ2-5, with 8 bases lining up with TRBD1. The CDR3 consists of 14 residues. CDR1 is MDHEN, CDR2 SYDVKM, per germline. V lost 8 bases, J lost 5 bases, and 10 bases stayed unmatched.

The rearrangement joins TRBV27 to TRBJ2-4; the D gene is possibly TRBD1 (6 bases). CDR1 is MNHEY, CDR2 SMNVEV, per germline (reference sequence). The CDR3 runs 17 residues. Trimming took 2 bases from V and 0 from J, leaving 14 bases between them. In DNA, the CDR3 is TGTGCCAGCAGTTTAGATCCCACAGGGAGAGCCAAAAACATTCAGTACTTC. Translation gives CASSLDPTGRAKNIQYF.

The V and J genes are TRBV19 and TRBJ2-4, with 9 bases identical to TRBD1. Germline CDR1 LNHDA, CDR2 SQIVND (reference sequence). This CDR3 contains 13 residues. Germline trimming cut 6 bases from V and 6 bases from J; bases unmatched to any gene: 3. The CDR3 reads CASRPGQGNIQYF. Written as DNA, the CDR3 is TGTGCCAGTAGACCGGGACAGGGAAACATTCAGTACTTC.

The chain has TRBV6-5 and TRBJ1-1; D unresolved. Trimming took 1 base from V and 2 from J, leaving 11 bases between them. CDR3 length equals 15 residues. From germline, CDR1 is MNHEY and CDR2 SVGAGI. The DNA of the CDR3 is TGTGCCAGCAGTTACTTATCTGGCACAAACACTGAAGCTTTCTTT. Translated, it gives CASSYLSGTNTEAFF.

This chain links TRBV7-2 with TRBJ1-2, with D hard to call. CDR1 is SGHTA, CDR2 FQGNSA, per germline. Trimming left V 5 bases short and J 4 bases short, with 8 bases between. The CDR3 contains 12 residues. For the CDR3, the DNA is TGTGCCAGCAGCGCCCAAGCCTATGGCTACACCTTC. It encodes CASSAQAYGYTF.